These T cell receptor beta chains were read from a single sample in a study of T cells in Graves' hyperthyroidism and ophthalmopathy. TCRdb passed the multiplex PCR reads through MiXCR, listing each CDR3 protein once. The profile shows 600,000 to 800,000 distinct CDR3 sequences, 35% of them singletons. Sequencing input: blood. These receptors originate from a woman aged 40 to 50 with Graves' hyperthyroidism. The CDR3 runs from the conserved cysteine through the conserved F or W. The D gene is left open where the match is weak. Clone size is shown for a subset of rows, as once, few, many or a class of expanded clone.

abundance,v_gene,j_gene,d_gene,CDR3nt,CDR3aa
many,TRBV29-1,TRBJ2-7,-,TGCAGCGTTGAAGGCCTAGCAGGAGGTGACTACGAGCAGTACTTC,CSVEGLAGGDYEQYF
many,TRBV2,TRBJ2-7,-,TGTGCCAGCAGTGGGGATAGCGGAACCTACGAGCAGTACTTC,CASSGDSGTYEQYF
few,TRBV7-9,TRBJ2-2,-,TGTGCCAGCAGTCAAAAACAGGGGAACACCGGGGAGCTGTTTTTT,CASSQKQGNTGELFF
-,TRBV11-2,TRBJ1-1,-,TGTGCCAGCACCCTACAGGTCTGTAGGGGGAACACTGAAGCTTTCTTT,CASTLQVCRGNTEAFF
-,TRBV28,TRBJ1-6,-,TGTGCCAGCAGTAGGTCCCCGGGAAATTCACCCCTCCACTTT,CASSRSPGNSPLHF
-,TRBV29-1,TRBJ2-7,TRBD1,TGCAGCGCCACAGGGGACGGCTACGAGCAGTACTTC,CSATGDGYEQYF
many,TRBV5-1,TRBJ1-2,-,TGCGCCAGCAGCGCGATTAGGGGACGGAACTATGGCTACACCTTC,CASSAIRGRNYGYTF
few,TRBV6-5,TRBJ1-2,-,TGTGCCAGCAGCACAATCGCGGGGACCCCTAACTATGGCTACACCTTC,CASSTIAGTPNYGYTF
many,TRBV4-2,TRBJ2-5,-,TGTGCCAGCAGCCAAGATCGTGTAACGAGTCTAGAGACCCAGTACTTC,CASSQDRVTSLETQYF
-,TRBV6-5,TRBJ1-2,-,TGTGCCAGCAGCCCAGGGTTCGGAAACTATGGCTACACCTTC,CASSPGFGNYGYTF
-,TRBV6-2/TRBV6-3,TRBJ1-2,-,TGTGCCAGCAGTTATGCAGAATTTAACTATGGCTACACCTTC,CASSYAEFNYGYTF
-,TRBV7-3,TRBJ1-1,-,TGTGCCAGCAGCAAAGGCGAGGGAAGAGCTTTCTTT,CASSKGEGRAFF
-,TRBV12-3/TRBV12-4,TRBJ2-7,TRBD2,TGTGCCAGCAGTGGGCCTTTAAGCGGGAGCTTATACGAGCAGTACTTC,CASSGPLSGSLYEQYF
-,TRBV6-1,TRBJ1-2,-,TGTGCCAGCAGGGGGCTACCCCCCCGGGATGGCTACACCTTC,CASRGLPPRDGYTF
once,TRBV19,TRBJ2-2,-,TGTGCCAGTAGCCCGCACCAGGCCCCCGGAGGGTTGTTGTTTTTT,CASSPHQAPGGLLFF
many,TRBV4-3,TRBJ1-2,-,TGCGCCAGCAGCCAAGTGGGCGCGGATGGCTACACCTTC,CASSQVGADGYTF
once,TRBV20-1,TRBJ2-1,TRBD2,TGCAGTGCTACTCACCTAGGACTAGCGGGAGTGGATGAGCAGTTCTTC,CSATHLGLAGVDEQFF
many,TRBV9,TRBJ2-7,TRBD2,TGTGCCAGCAGCGTAGGGCTAGCGGGAATCGGCGAGCAGTACTTC,CASSVGLAGIGEQYF
-,TRBV6-5,TRBJ1-2,TRBD1,TGTGCCAGCAGTTACGGGACAGGGGAGGGTTTGGATGGCTACACCTTC,CASSYGTGEGLDGYTF
many,TRBV15,TRBJ1-3,-,TGTGCCACCAGCAGAGATCTAGGGCCTGGAAACACCATATATTTT,CATSRDLGPGNTIYF
-,TRBV6-5,TRBJ1-2,-,TGTGCCAGCAGCCCCCCCCAGGGCGGTGGCTATGGCTACACCTTC,CASSPPQGGGYGYTF
-,TRBV7-9,TRBJ1-4,-,TGCGCCAGCAGCCATGACACGACAGCACCCTATGAAAAACTGTTTTTT,CASSHDTTAPYEKLFF
many,TRBV24-1,TRBJ1-5,TRBD1,TGTGCCACCAGTGGGGACAGGTTTCAGCCCCAGCATTTT,CATSGDRFQPQHF
few,TRBV6-2/TRBV6-3,TRBJ1-5,-,TGTGCCAGCAGTTACACAGATCAGCCCCAGCATTTT,CASSYTDQPQHF
many,TRBV7-2,TRBJ1-1,-,TGTGCCAGCAGCTTATCGGGGGCGGGAACTGAAGCTTTCTTT,CASSLSGAGTEAFF
many,TRBV29-1,TRBJ1-5,-,TGCAGCGTCCGAGGGGCGGCGGGGGATCAGCCCCAGCATTTT,CSVRGAAGDQPQHF
-,TRBV20-1,TRBJ2-2,-,TGCAGTGCTAGAAATCCTACGAACACCGGGGAGCTGTTTTTT,CSARNPTNTGELFF
many,TRBV29-1,TRBJ2-7,TRBD1,TGCAGCGCGGTGACAGGGGAGTTCTACGAGCAGTACTTC,CSAVTGEFYEQYF
-,TRBV15,TRBJ1-2,-,TGTGCCACCAGCAGTAAGGGAACCCATGGCTACACCTTC,CATSSKGTHGYTF
many,TRBV6-6,TRBJ1-1,-,TGTGCCAGCAGTCCCGTATCAACCGTCCAGAACACTGAAGCTTTCTTT,CASSPVSTVQNTEAFF
-,TRBV29-1,TRBJ2-7,TRBD2,TGCAGCGTCGGGAGGGGTTACGACGAGCAGTACTTC,CSVGRGYDEQYF
-,TRBV20-1,TRBJ1-2,-,TGCAGTGCTAGAGAGGGGCTGTACTATGGCTACACCTTC,CSAREGLYYGYTF
-,TRBV20-1,TRBJ1-1,-,TGCAGTGCGAGCAGGGGCACTGTGAACACTGAAGCTTTCTTT,CSASRGTVNTEAFF
many,TRBV7-2,TRBJ1-6,TRBD1,TGTGCCAGCAGTCGACAGGGGGGCAAGGGTTCACCCCTCCACTTT,CASSRQGGKGSPLHF
few,TRBV11-2,TRBJ1-1,TRBD1,TGTGCCAGTAATGCCCCCCGGACAGGGAACACTGAAGCTTTCTTT,CASNAPRTGNTEAFF
-,TRBV29-1,TRBJ2-3,-,TGCAGCGTGGGGGCGGTGGGGACAGATACGCAGTATTTT,CSVGAVGTDTQYF
many,TRBV15,TRBJ2-7,-,TGTGCCACCAGCAGAGATGAGGGAACCTACTCCTACGAGCAGTACTTC,CATSRDEGTYSYEQYF
many,TRBV15,TRBJ1-2,-,TGTGCCACCAGCAGAGAGGATCGCGGAGGCTACACCTTC,CATSREDRGGYTF
once,TRBV29-1,TRBJ1-2,TRBD1,TGCAGCGGGTTGGACAGGGGAGGTGGTGGCTGCACCTTC,CSGLDRGGGGCTF
once,TRBV7-9,TRBJ2-7,-,TGTGCCAGCAGCTCAGACTCTTTTCACGAGCAGTACTTC,CASSSDSFHEQYF
many,TRBV10-2,TRBJ1-1,-,TGCGCCAGCAGTGACCCGGTAGGGGGTTTCACTGAAGCTTTCTTT,CASSDPVGGFTEAFF
many,TRBV20-1,TRBJ2-7,TRBD2,TGCAGTGCCACCTCCGGGACTAGCGTCCTCTACGAGCAGTACTTC,CSATSGTSVLYEQYF